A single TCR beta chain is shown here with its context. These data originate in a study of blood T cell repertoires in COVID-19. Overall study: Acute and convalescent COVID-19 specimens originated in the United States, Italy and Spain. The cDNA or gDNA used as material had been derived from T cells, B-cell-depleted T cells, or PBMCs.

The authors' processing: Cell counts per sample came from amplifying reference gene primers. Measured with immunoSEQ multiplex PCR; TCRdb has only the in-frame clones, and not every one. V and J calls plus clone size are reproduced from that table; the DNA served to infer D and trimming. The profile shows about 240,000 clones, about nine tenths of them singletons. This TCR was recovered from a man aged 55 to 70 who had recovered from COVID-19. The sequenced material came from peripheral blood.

The CDR3 nucleotides read TGTGCCAGCAGTTCGACAGGGGGCTGGACTGAAGCTTTCTTT. This sequence encodes CASSSTGGWTEAFF. The rearrangement uses TRBV6-5 and TRBJ1-1, with 10 bases aligning to TRBD1. Germline CDR1 MNHEY, CDR2 SVGAGI. V lost 4 bases and J lost 5; bases outside the gene matches: 4. The CDR3 consists of 14 residues.